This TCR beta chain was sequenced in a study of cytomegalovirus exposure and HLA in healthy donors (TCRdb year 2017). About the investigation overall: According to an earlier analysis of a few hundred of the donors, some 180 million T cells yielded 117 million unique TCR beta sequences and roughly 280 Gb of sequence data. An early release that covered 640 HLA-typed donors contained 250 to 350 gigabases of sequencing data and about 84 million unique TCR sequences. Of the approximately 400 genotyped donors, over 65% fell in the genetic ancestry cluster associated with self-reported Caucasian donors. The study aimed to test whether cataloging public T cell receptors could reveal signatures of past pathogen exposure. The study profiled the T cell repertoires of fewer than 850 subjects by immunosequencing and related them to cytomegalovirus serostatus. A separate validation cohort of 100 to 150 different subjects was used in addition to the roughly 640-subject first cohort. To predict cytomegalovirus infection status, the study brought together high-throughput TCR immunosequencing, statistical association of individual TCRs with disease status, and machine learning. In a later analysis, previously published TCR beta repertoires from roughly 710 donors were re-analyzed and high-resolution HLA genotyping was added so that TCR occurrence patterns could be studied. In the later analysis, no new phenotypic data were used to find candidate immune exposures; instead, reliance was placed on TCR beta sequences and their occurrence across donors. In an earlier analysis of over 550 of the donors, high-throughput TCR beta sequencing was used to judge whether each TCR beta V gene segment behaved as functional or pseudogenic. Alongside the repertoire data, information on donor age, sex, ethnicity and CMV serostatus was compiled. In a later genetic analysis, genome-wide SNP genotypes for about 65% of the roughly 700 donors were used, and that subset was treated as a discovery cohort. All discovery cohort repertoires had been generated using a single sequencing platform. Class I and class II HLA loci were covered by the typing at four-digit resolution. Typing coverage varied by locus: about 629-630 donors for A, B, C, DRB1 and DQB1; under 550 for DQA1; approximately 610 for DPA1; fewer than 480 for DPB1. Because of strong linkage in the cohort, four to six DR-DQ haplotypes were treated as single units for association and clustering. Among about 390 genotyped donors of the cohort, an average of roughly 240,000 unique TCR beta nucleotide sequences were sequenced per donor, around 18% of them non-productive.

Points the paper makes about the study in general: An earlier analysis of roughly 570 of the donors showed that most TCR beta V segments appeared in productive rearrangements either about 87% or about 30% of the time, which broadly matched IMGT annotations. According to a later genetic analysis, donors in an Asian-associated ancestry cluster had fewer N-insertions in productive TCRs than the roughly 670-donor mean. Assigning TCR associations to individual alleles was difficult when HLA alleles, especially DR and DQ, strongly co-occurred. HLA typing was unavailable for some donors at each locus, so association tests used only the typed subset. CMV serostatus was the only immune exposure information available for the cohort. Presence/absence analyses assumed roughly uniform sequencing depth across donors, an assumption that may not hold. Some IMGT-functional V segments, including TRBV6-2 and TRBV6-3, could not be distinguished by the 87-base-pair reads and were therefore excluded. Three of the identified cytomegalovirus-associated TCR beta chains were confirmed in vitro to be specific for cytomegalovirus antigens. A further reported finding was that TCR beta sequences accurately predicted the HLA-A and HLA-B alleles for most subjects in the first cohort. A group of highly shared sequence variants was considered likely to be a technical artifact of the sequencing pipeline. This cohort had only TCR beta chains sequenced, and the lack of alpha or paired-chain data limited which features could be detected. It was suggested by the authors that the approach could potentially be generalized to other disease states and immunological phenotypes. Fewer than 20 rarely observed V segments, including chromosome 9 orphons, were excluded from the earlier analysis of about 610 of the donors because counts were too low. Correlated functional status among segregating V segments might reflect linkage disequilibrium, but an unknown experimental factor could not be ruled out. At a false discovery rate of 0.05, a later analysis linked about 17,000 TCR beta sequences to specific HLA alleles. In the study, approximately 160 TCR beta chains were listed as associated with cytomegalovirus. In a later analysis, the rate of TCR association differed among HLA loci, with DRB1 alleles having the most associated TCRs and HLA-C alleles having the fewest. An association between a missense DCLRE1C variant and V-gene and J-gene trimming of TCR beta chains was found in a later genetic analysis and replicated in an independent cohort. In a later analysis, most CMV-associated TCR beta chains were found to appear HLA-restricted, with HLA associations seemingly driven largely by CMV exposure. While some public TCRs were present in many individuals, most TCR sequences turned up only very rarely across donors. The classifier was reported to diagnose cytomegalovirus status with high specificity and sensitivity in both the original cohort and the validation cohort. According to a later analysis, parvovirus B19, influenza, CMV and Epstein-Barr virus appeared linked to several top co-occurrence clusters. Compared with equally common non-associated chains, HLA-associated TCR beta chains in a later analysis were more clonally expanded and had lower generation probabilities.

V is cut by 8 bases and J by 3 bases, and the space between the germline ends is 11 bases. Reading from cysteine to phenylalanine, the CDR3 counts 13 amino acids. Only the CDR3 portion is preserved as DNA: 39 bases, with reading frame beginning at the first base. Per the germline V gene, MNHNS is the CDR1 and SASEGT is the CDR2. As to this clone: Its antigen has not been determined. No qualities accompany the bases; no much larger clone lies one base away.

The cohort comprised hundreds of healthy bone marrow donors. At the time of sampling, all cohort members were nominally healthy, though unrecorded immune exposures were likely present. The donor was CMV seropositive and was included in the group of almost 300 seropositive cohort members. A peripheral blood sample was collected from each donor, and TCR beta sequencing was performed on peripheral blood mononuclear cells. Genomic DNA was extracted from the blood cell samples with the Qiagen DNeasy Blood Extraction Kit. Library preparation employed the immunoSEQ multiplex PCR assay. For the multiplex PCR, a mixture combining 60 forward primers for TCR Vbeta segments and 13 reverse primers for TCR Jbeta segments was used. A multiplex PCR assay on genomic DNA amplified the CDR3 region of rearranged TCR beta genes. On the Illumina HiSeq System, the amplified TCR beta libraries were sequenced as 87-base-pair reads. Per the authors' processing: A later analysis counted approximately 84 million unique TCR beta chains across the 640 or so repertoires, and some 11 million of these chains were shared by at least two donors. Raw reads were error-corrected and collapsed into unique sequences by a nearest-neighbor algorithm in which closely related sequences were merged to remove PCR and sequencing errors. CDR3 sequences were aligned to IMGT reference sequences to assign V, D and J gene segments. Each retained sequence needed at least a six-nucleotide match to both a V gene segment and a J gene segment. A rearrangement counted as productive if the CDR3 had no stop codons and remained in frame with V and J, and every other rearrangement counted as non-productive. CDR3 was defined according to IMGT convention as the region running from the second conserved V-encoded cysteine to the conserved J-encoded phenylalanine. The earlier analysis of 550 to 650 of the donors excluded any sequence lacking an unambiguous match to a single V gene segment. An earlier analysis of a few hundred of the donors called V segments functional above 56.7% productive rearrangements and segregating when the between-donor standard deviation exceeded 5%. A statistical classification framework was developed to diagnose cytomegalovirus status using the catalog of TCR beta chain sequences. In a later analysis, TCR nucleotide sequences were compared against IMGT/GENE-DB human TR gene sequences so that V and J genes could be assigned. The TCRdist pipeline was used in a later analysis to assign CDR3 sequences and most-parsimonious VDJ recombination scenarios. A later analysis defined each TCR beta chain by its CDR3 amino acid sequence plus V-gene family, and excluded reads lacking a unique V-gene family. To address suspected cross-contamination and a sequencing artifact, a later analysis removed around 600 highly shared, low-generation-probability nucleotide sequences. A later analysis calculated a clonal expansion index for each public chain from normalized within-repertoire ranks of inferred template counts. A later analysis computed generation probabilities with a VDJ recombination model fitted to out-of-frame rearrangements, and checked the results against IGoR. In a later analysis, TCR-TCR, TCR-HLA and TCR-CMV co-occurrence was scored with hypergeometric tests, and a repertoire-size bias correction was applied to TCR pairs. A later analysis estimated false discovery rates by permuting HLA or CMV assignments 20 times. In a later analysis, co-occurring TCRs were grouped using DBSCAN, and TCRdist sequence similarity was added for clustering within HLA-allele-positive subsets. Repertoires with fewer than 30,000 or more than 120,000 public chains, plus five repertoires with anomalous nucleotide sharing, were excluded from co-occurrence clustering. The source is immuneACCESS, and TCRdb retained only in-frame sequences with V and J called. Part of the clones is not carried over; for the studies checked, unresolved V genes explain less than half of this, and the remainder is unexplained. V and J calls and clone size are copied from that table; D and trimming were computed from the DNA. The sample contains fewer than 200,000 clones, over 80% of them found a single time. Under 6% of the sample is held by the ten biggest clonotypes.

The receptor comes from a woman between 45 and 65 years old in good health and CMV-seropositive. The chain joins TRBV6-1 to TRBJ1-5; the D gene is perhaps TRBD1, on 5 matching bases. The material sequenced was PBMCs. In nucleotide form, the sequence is TGTGCCAGCCGACAGCGTTACAATCAGCCCCAGCATTTT. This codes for CASRQRYNQPQHF.